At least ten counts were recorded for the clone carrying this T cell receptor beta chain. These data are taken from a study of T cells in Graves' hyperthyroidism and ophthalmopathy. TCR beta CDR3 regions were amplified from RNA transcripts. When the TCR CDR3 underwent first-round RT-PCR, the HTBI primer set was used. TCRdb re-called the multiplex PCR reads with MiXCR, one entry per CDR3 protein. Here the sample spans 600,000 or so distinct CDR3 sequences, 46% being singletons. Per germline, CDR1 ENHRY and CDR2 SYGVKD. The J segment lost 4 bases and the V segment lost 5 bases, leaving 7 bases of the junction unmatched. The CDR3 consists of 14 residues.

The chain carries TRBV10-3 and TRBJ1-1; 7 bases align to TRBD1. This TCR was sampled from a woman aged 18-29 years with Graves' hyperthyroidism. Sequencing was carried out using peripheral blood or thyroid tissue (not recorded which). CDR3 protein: CAISTGQEGTEAFF. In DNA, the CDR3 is TGTGCCATCAGTACCGGACAGGAGGGCACTGAAGCTTTCTTT.